Reported below is one TCR beta chain. Its antigen is unknown. No base-level quality is on record; no much larger clone is a single base apart. TCRbeta CDR3 regions were amplified from genomic DNA by means of the immunoSEQ Assay, a bias-controlled multiplex PCR. The study's processing was this. The number of nucleated cells in each sample was estimated by amplification of reference gene primers within the assay. To quantify the absolute abundance of each unique TCRbeta CDR3 rearrangement, sequence reads were collapsed and filtered. For each sample, productive Simpson clonality was calculated by taking the square root of Simpson's diversity index across productive rearrangements. TCRdb mirrors the immuneACCESS table, restricted to in-frame sequences. Some clones are absent from its copies; in checked studies, under half trace to an unresolved V gene, and the reason for the others is unknown. For V, J and clone size, that table is used; D and trimming come from the DNA. The sample records 150,000 to 200,000 clones, about 80% of which are singletons. The top ten clonotypes cover approximately 26% of the sample.

Each collaborating institution followed its own protocols to collect whole blood in K2EDTA tubes. Collaborator samples were shipped for TCRbeta analysis as frozen whole blood, isolated PBMCs, or DNA extracted from either sample type. The sample originates from a study of blood T cell repertoires in COVID-19 (dated by TCRdb to about 2020). Regarding the complete study: The collaborator samples originated in the United States, Italy and Spain and spanned the acute and convalescent phases of COVID-19. The dataset comprised deeply sampled blood TCRbeta repertoires from subjects exposed to, actively infected with, or recovered from COVID-19. The sample metadata nearly always contained a de-identified subject ID, COVID-19 status, age in years and sex. The samples were drawn from the first 160 participants of the ongoing ImmuneRACE study and from 950 to 1,500 subjects provided by 6 global collaborators. A freely available public database, intended as a resource for researchers studying the immune response to SARS-CoV-2, is where the repertoires were released. Where available, HLA class I and class II types were taken from metadata supplied by the sample provider and were not determined by assay-based typing. The prospective study material was composed of cDNA or gDNA derived from T cells, B-cell-depleted T cells, or PBMCs.

What the study reported, not specific to this receptor: The quantity of clinical and demographic metadata differed by source and by participant and was supplied without curation.

The CDR3 goes from the cysteine to the phenylalanine over 14 residues. The DNA shown is the 42-base CDR3, in frame from base 1. V has 3 bases trimmed and J has 9 bases trimmed; junction bases matching no gene number 8. Sequences SGHTA (CDR1) and FQGNSA (CDR2) are obtained from the germline V gene. The sample was peripheral blood. The sequence came from a woman in her sixties or seventies with acute or convalescent COVID-19. Recombination joined TRBV7-2 with TRBJ2-1; TRBD2 agrees with 7 junctional bases. The CDR3 protein is CASSLRGMGLEQFF. The DNA sequence is as follows: TGTGCCAGCAGCTTGCGGGGGATGGGACTTGAGCAGTTCTTC.